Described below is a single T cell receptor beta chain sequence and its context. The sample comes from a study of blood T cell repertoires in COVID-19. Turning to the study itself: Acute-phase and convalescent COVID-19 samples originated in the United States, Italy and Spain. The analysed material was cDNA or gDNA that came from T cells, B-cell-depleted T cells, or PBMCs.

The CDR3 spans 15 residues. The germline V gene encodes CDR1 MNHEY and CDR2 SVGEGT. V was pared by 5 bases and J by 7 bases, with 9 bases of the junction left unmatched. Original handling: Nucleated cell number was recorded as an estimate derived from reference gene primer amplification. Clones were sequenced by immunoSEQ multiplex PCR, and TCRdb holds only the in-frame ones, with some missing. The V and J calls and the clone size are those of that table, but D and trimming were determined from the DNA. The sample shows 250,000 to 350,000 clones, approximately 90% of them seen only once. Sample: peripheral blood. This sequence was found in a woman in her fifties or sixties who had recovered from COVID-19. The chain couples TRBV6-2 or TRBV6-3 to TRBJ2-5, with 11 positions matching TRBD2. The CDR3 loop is CASSGLTSGERTQYF. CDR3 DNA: TGTGCCAGCAGTGGACTGACTAGCGGGGAAAGGACCCAGTACTTC.